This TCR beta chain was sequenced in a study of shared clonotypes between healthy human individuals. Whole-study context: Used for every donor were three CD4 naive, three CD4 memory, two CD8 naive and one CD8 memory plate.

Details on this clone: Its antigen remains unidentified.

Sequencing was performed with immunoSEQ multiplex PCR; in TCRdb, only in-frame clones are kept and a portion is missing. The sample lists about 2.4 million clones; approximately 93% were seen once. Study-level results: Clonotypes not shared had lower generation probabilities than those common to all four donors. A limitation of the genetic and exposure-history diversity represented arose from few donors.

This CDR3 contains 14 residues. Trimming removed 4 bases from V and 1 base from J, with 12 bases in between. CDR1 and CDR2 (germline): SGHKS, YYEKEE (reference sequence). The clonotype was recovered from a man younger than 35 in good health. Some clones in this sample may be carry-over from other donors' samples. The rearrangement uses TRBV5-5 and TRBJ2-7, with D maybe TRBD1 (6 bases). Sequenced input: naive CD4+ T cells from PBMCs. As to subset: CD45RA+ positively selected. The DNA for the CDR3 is TGTGCCAGCAGCCCTACCGGACAGTCCTACGAGCAGTACTTC. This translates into CASSPTGQSYEQYF.